The clone carrying this T cell receptor (beta chain) was seen ten or more times. Its target is not known. The data derive from a study of identical twins. The CDR3 has 14 residues. With 0 bases clipped from V and 2 bases from J, the junction kept 1 base outside the gene matches. Notes on the study in general: The abundant beta clonotypes from cord blood had fewer insertions, and memory repertoires had none of this. Out-of-frame alpha sequences common to twins were enriched for low generation probability. The authors noted that invariant MAIT and iNKT cells could partly confound zero-insertion analyses.

Unique molecular identifiers were present on cDNA, and template switching added a universal primer site. TCRdb reanalysed the 5' RACE reads using MiXCR and keeps one entry per CDR3 protein. The sample carries 1.5 million to 2 million distinct CDR3 sequences, roughly 35% recorded once. The source is a newborn girl in good health. The chain couples TRBV12-3 or TRBV12-4 to TRBJ2-7, with TRBD1 matching 7 bases. The sample consisted of cord blood. CDR3 DNA: TGTGCCAGCAGTTTAGCCCAGGGGGCCTACGAGCAGTACTTC. Amino acid sequence: CASSLAQGAYEQYF.